The 4 T cell receptor beta chains reported below all come from one sample, sequenced in a study of identical twins. Using its own MiXCR run on the 5' RACE reads, TCRdb lists one record per CDR3 protein. Of 1.5 million to 2 million distinct CDR3 sequences in the sample, about 31% are singletons; the top ten hold about 0.25%. Specimen: cord blood. These receptors were taken from a newborn girl in good health.

The chain employs TRBV20-1 and TRBJ2-7, with TRBD1 as a possible D gene (5 bases). V lost 2 bases, J lost 3 bases, and 11 bases lay in between. Germline values: CDR1 DFQATT, CDR2 SNEGSKA (reference sequence). This CDR3 contains 13 residues. The CDR3 DNA reads as TGCAGTGCTAGACGCAGGGCCTACTACGAGCAGTACTTC. Translating gives CSARRRAYYEQYF.

This clonotype was seen more than once but under ten times. The chain combines TRBV10-3 with TRBJ1-1; no reliable D call. V gave up 7 bases and J gave up 0 bases, with 15 bases separating them. The V gene's germline CDR1 is ENHRY and CDR2 SYGVKD. This CDR3 has 15 residues. CDR3 amino acids: CAIKESDILNTEAFF. The CDR3 nucleotides read TGTGCCATCAAGGAATCAGACATACTGAACACTGAAGCTTTCTTT.

The chain is built from TRBV20-1 and TRBJ2-1; perhaps TRBD2 as D (6 bases). Between the trimmed V and J ends, which lost 0 bases and 0 bases, there was a span of 15 bases. Germline V gene lookup returns CDR1 DFQATT and CDR2 SNEGSKA (reference sequence). CDR3 length equals 17 residues. The CDR3 is CSARDQLARSSYNEQFF. The CDR3 coding sequence is TGCAGTGCTAGAGATCAGCTAGCGCGAAGCTCCTACAATGAGCAGTTCTTC.

The chain joins TRBV20-1 to TRBJ1-5; 8 nucleotides match TRBD1. Germline V gives CDR1 DFQATT, CDR2 SNEGSKA (reference sequence). This CDR3 has 13 amino acids. The trim removed 1 base at V and 8 bases at J, leaving 4 bases unmatched. This chain's CDR3 is CSARGTGQKPQHF. The CDR3, as DNA: TGCAGTGCTAGAGGGACAGGGCAAAAGCCCCAGCATTTT.